Below, one TCR beta chain is given with its context. Its binding antigen is unknown. The input lacks base qualities; no much larger clone sits a single base away. For sequencing of the TCRbeta CDR3 region, genomic DNA was extracted from the sorted cells. TCRbeta CDR3 regions were sequenced using the immunoSEQ Assay. TCRdb mirrors the immuneACCESS table, restricted to in-frame sequences. Some clones are absent from its copies; in checked studies, under half trace to an unresolved V gene, and the reason for the others is unknown. In this sample the table shows 100,000 to 150,000 clones, around 93% of which occur a single time. The ten largest clones take up 0.8% to 1% of the sample. This entry comes from a study of OX40 agonist ivuxolimab in advanced cancers. Background on the whole study: Ivuxolimab, which targeted the costimulatory receptor OX40 (CD134), was an agonistic, fully human IgG2 monoclonal antibody. Peripheral TCRbeta sequencing was intended to test whether TCR sequence diversity was altered and clonal T-cell expansion was caused by ivuxolimab. Patients were allowed to have had prior anti-PD-1, anti-PD-L1 or anti-CTLA-4 therapy, and around 40% of the dose-escalation patients had previously received checkpoint inhibitors. In the dose-escalation cohort, 82.7% of patients were male, and the mean age was around 60 years, with a range of 23 to 79. Of the approximately 54 patients in dose escalation, some 20 had hepatocellular carcinoma, around 15 had melanoma, 9 had renal cell carcinoma and 9 had head and neck cancer. Intravenous ivuxolimab was administered to patients every 2 weeks at six dose levels: 0.01, 0.1, 0.3, 1.5, 3 and 10 mg/kg. The paper covers the monotherapy dose-escalation part of the phase I ivuxolimab trial, which included N of about 50 patients. Partial responses were achieved by three dose-escalation patients, of whom one had hepatocellular carcinoma and two had cutaneous melanoma.

Study-wide findings and limitations: Low levels of normalized T-cell clonal expansion were also seen in some patients who did not respond. The antigen specificity of the peripheral T cells that underwent clonal expansion was not determined. Clonal expansion of both CD4+ and CD8+ blood T cells was observed from baseline to week 6 at doses 0.1 to 3.0 mg/kg. Partial responders in the 0.1-3.0 mg/kg groups had among the lowest normalized peripheral clonal expansion, especially among CD8+ T cells. After ivuxolimab, more expanded clones were found on average in CD8+ T cells than in CD4+ T cells.

The V and J ends are trimmed by 1 base and 5 bases, leaving 9 bases between them. Its CDR3 holds 14 amino acids, cysteine through phenylalanine. CDR3 DNA is the only sequence kept; it has 42 bases, read in frame from the first base. CDR1 LGHNT and CDR2 FRNRAP were looked up in the germline V gene. Patients with a history of autoimmune disease or receiving systemic immunosuppression were excluded from the trial. Peripheral blood for TCR sequencing was drawn from every dose cohort at baseline, at cycle 4 day 1 and at cycle 7 day 1. The samples were drawn from a first-in-human, open-label, multicenter phase I dose-escalation trial of ivuxolimab. Adults with locally advanced or metastatic melanoma, renal cell carcinoma, hepatocellular carcinoma or head and neck squamous cell carcinoma were enrolled in the trial. Before TCR sequencing, CD4+ and CD8+ T cells were separately sorted from peripheral blood.

The rearranged segments are TRBV12-5 and TRBJ2-1, with TRBD2 as a weak D call on 6 bases. The clonotype comes from an adult with an advanced solid tumor such as melanoma, head and neck, liver or kidney cancer. Sequenced here: CD4+ or CD8+ T cells sorted from blood, sampled in a trial of the OX40 agonist ivuxolimab. The CDR3 protein sequence reads: CASGLGLVNNEQFF. At the DNA level, the sequence is TGTGCTAGTGGTTTGGGACTAGTTAACAATGAGCAGTTCTTC.